These 12 T cell receptor beta chains originate from one sample sequenced in a study of molecular identifiers for immune sequencing clone quantification. TCRdb fed the PCR reads into MiXCR, producing one record per CDR3 protein. The repertoire has hundreds of thousands of distinct CDR3 sequences, about 25% of them found once; the top ten carry 0.75% to 0.8%. The sequencing sample was made of naive CD8+ T cells from blood, with Jurkat cell RNA spiked in. Subset described: FACS-sorted CD8+CD4-CCR7+CD45RA+ naive T cells. These receptors all come from a human donor in good health. Some libraries in this study had Jurkat cell RNA spiked in.

This clonotype was seen a handful of times. The V gene is TRBV7-9, the J gene TRBJ2-7; D not resolved. V was clipped by 5 bases and J by 3 bases, with 14 bases between them. This CDR3 has 14 residues. Germline CDR1 and CDR2: SEHNR and FQNEAQ (reference sequence). Here the CDR3 reads CASSPWADYYEQYF. CDR3 nucleotide sequence: TGTGCCAGCAGCCCATGGGCAGATTACTACGAGCAGTACTTC.

The sample holds a few counts of this clonotype. This chain joins TRBV27 and TRBJ2-4; D call uncertain. Trimming removed 7 bases at V and 8 bases at J, with 9 bases between. The CDR3 is 11 residues long. Germline CDR1 MNHEY, CDR2 SMNVEV (reference sequence). The CDR3 bases are TGTGCCAGCATCCTAGGAGACATTCAGTACTTC. Translating gives CASILGDIQYF.

The V call is TRBV6-2 or TRBV6-3, the J call TRBJ2-2; D could derive from TRBD1 or TRBD2 (5 bases each). Germline V CDR1 and CDR2: MNHEY, SVGEGT. Between the trimmed V and J ends, which lost 7 bases and 3 bases, there was a span of 15 bases. There are 15 residues in the CDR3. CDR3 coding DNA: TGTGCCAGCAAAGGGGAAGCGGTTTACACCGGGGAGCTGTTTTTT. This encodes CASKGEAVYTGELFF.

As concerns this clonotype: A read error may be the cause here, since a much bigger clone is one base away. The chain combines TRBV12-3 or TRBV12-4 with TRBJ1-1; 8 bases align to TRBD1. CDR3 size: 12 residues. The CDR3 DNA sequence: TGTGCCGCGGGGACAGGAGGCACTGTAGCTTTCTTT. This encodes CAAGTGGTVAFF.

To note about this clonotype: With a much larger clone just one base away, this may be a read error. The rearrangement joins TRBV6-2 or TRBV6-3 to TRBJ1-5; D is undetermined. In germline, CDR1 is MNHEY, CDR2 SVGEGT. This CDR3 spans 15 amino acids. CDR3 protein: CARSLLLGSNQPQHF. The DNA for the CDR3 is TGTGCCCGCAGCCTCCTGCTAGGGAGCAATCAGCCCCAGCATTTT.

The chain recombines TRBV20-1 with TRBJ1-2; 7 bases agree with TRBD1. CDR1 and CDR2 from the germline V gene are DFQATT and SNEGSKA (reference sequence). J lost 7 bases, V lost 1 base, and 15 bases had no gene match. This CDR3 has 16 residues. The CDR3 DNA reads as TGCAGTGCTAGAGCCCCACTGACAGGGATGGTATTTGGCTACACCTTC. It encodes CSARAPLTGMVFGYTF.

This chain uses TRBV5-3 with TRBJ1-1, with no clear D. TRBV5-3 is labeled an ORF, and its function is uncertain. CDR3 size: 13 residues. V was pared by 9 bases and J by 1 base, with 13 bases between. As DNA, the CDR3 is TGTGCCAACAGCTTGTGGGAGAACACTGAAGCTTTCTTT. Translated, it gives CANSLWENTEAFF.

In this sample, this clonotype turned up many times. The CDR3, as DNA: TGTGCCAGCAGTCAGGGACAGGGGGGCGATGGCTACACCTTC. Translation: CASSQGQGGDGYTF. The rearrangement links TRBV28 to TRBJ1-2; 11 bases line up with TRBD1. The CDR3 loop spans 14 amino acids. Germline CDR1 is MDHEN and CDR2 is SYDVKM. V was pared by 5 bases and J by 6 bases, with 5 bases of the junction left unmatched.

In the case of this clonotype: A much larger clone differs from this one at a single base, so this may be a read error. This CDR3 fails to terminate in the conserved phenylalanine or tryptophan, so it likely reflects a read error. The gene calls are TRBV15 and TRBJ1-6; 8 bases line up with TRBD1. The CDR3 has 17 amino acids. J gave up 7 bases and V 1 base, and 9 bases lay outside the gene matches. Germline-derived CDR1 and CDR2 are LNHNV and YYDKDF (reference sequence). CDR3 sequence reads: CATSRVPWGQENSPLHS. For the CDR3, the DNA is TGTGCCACCAGCAGAGTACCTTGGGGACAGGAAAATTCACCCCTCCACTCT.

The gene calls are TRBV7-9 and TRBJ2-1; 9 bases are shared with TRBD2. The germline V gene has CDR1 SEHNR and CDR2 FQNEAQ (reference sequence). The CDR3 is 16 residues long. Losses at the gene ends were 3 bases for V and 7 bases for J; bases not matched to a gene: 10. CDR3 DNA sequence: TGTGCCAGCAGCTTTAGCGGGAGACAAATCAAAAATGAGCAGTTCTTC. As protein: CASSFSGRQIKNEQFF.

This clonotype was seen ten or more times. This chain links TRBV6-6 with TRBJ2-5; D is perhaps TRBD2 (5 bases). CDR1 and CDR2 (germline): MNHNY, SVGAGI (reference sequence). V was cut by 8 bases and J by 3 bases, with 16 bases left in between. This CDR3 has 14 amino acids. The CDR3 sequence: CASDARRVKETQYF. DNA for the CDR3: TGTGCCAGCGATGCGAGGCGGGTAAAAGAGACCCAGTACTTC.

This clonotype was recorded a few times. This chain joins TRBV7-9 and TRBJ2-7; 7 bases are a match to TRBD1. Trimming at V came to 5 bases and at J to 1 base, leaving 8 bases not matched to a gene. CDR1 is SEHNR and CDR2 is FQNEAQ in the germline V gene (reference sequence). This CDR3 has 15 amino acids. The CDR3 coding sequence is TGTGCCAGCAGCGGGGACAGATTGATGTCCTACGAGCAGTACTTC. This gives the protein CASSGDRLMSYEQYF.